This TCR beta chain was sequenced in a study of cytomegalovirus exposure and HLA in healthy donors. This clone was detected only once. The sample holds other DNA sequences that translate to the same CDR3. The V segment lost 4 bases and the J segment 8 bases; nucleotides outside the gene matches: 8. CDR3 length: 14 amino acids. Germline values: CDR1 SQVTM, CDR2 ANQGSEA. The PCR ran on 60 Vbeta and 13 Jbeta primers. Profiling relied on immunoSEQ multiplex PCR, and the TCRdb table lists in-frame clones only, not all of them. This sample has approximately 130,000 clones, with 65% to 85% found just once. This chain uses TRBV29-1 with TRBJ1-2; 12 bases are a match to TRBD1. Material for sequencing was PBMCs. The sequence was obtained from a man in his forties or fifties in good health and CMV-seronegative. The CDR3 loop is CSVALGQGAGGYTF. The CDR3 DNA sequence: TGCAGCGTTGCGCTGGGACAGGGGGCAGGAGGCTACACCTTC.